These 25 T cell receptor beta chains were sequenced from one sample in a study of blood T cell repertoires in COVID-19 (dated by TCRdb to the early 2020s). Library prep was done by the immunoSEQ multiplex PCR assay. Sourced from immuneACCESS, this table was stored by TCRdb with only in-frame sequences that have V and J called. A share of the clones is absent; for the studies checked, an unresolved V gene accounts for under half, and the remainder has no known explanation. This sample has approximately 130,000 clones in its table, and approximately 86% of those were observed once. The ten largest clones capture 2.3% of the sample. Sequenced sample: PBMCs or T cells enriched from blood (not recorded which). Receptor source: a woman between 50 and 59 years old who had recovered from COVID-19.

This chain links TRBV12-5 with TRBJ2-7, with TRBD1 as a possible D gene (5 bases). The ends were cut back, 4 bases at V and 5 bases at J, with 12 bases in the middle. CDR3 size: 13 residues. CDR1 is LGHNT and CDR2 is FRNRAP in the germline V gene. CDR3 loop: CASGSWGRHEQYF. The CDR3 coding sequence is TGTGCTAGTGGTTCGTGGGGCAGGCACGAGCAGTACTTC.

With respect to this clone: The sample holds other DNA sequences that translate to the same CDR3. The CDR3 protein is CASSQGSGGNQPQHF. CDR3 coding DNA: TGTGCCAGCAGCCAAGGGTCTGGAGGCAATCAGCCCCAGCATTTT. This sequence joins TRBV3-1 (or the pseudogene TRBV3-2) and TRBJ1-5; D ambiguous. With 1 base removed from V and 2 bases from J, the gap between germline ends came to 9 bases. The CDR3 covers 15 residues. Germline V CDR1 and CDR2: LGHDT, YNNKEL (reference sequence).

The CDR3 protein is CASSLGTTGPQHF. CDR3 bases: TGTGCCAGCAGCTTAGGGACTACGGGGCCCCAGCATTTT. The chain links TRBV7-9 to TRBJ1-5; D unclear. With 1 base removed from V and 9 bases from J, the gap between germline ends came to 10 bases. Germline CDR1 reads SEHNR; CDR2 reads FQNEAQ (reference sequence). This CDR3 has 13 amino acids.

A single count supports this clone. The V and J genes are TRBV19 and TRBJ1-1; 7 bases match TRBD1. This CDR3 contains 14 residues. Germline V gene lookup returns CDR1 LNHDA and CDR2 SQIVND (reference sequence). Trimming at V came to 7 bases and at J to 4 bases, leaving 9 bases not matched to a gene. The CDR3 loop reads CASNEGAGSTEAFF. The CDR3 nucleotides read TGTGCCAGTAATGAGGGGGCGGGTAGCACTGAAGCTTTCTTT.

This sequence joins TRBV4-3 and TRBJ1-5; D ambiguous. Germline lookup yields CDR1 LGHNA and CDR2 YSLEER. The CDR3 runs 13 residues. With 0 bases removed from V and 9 bases from J, the gap between germline ends came to 9 bases. CDR3 nucleotides: TGCGCCAGCAGCCAAGATGGGAGCCTGCCCCAGCATTTT. Its protein is CASSQDGSLPQHF.

V is TRBV23-1 and J is TRBJ2-7, with D possibly being TRBD2 (5 bases). TRBV23-1 qualifies as an ORF whose function is uncertain. This CDR3 region has 14 residues. Trimming removed 3 bases at V and 6 bases at J, with 15 bases between. The CDR3 here is CASSQPGIPGEQYF. CDR3 nucleotides: TGCGCCAGCAGTCAGCCCGGGATCCCGGGCGAGCAGTACTTC.

The V gene is TRBV7-3, the J gene TRBJ2-1; 9 positions match TRBD2. Per the germline V gene, CDR1 is SGHTA and CDR2 is FQGTGA. J was trimmed by 1 base and V by 2 bases; bases with no gene match: 3. This CDR3 has 16 amino acids. Here the CDR3 DNA reads TGTGCCAGCAGCTTAGCGGGGGGGCCGTCCTACAATGAGCAGTTCTTC. Its translation: CASSLAGGPSYNEQFF. Full variable domain (missing parts from reference TRBV7-3 and TRBJ2-1): GAGVSQTPSNKVTEKGKYVELRCDPISGHTALYWYRQSLGQGPEFLIYFQGTGAADDSGLPNDRFFAVRPEGSVSTLKIQRTERGDSAVYLCASSLAGGPSYNEQFFGPGTRLTVL.

The CDR3 DNA reads as TGTGCCAGCAGCCAGGGACTAGCGGTCGATGAGCAGTTCTTC. Translation: CASSQGLAVDEQFF. This chain connects TRBV7-9 to TRBJ2-1; 11 bases are a match to TRBD2. From germline, CDR1 is SEHNR and CDR2 FQNEAQ (reference sequence). V shed 5 bases, J shed 8 bases, and the junction held 5 bases outside the gene matches. This CDR3 comprises 14 residues.

The V gene is TRBV27, the J gene TRBJ2-2, with 13 nucleotides matching TRBD2. The V segment lost 10 bases and the J segment 6 bases; nucleotides outside the gene matches: 5. The germline V gene has CDR1 MNHEY and CDR2 SMNVEV (reference sequence). The CDR3 contains 14 residues. For the CDR3, the DNA is TGTGCCACGGGACTAGCGGGGATTTCCGGGGAGCTGTTTTTT. Amino acid sequence: CATGLAGISGELFF.

CDR3 in DNA: TGTGCCTGGAGGTTAGACAGTAATCAGCCCCAGCATTTT. Translated: CAWRLDSNQPQHF. This chain uses TRBV30 with TRBJ1-5; possibly TRBD1 for D (5 bases). The V end was cut by 3 bases, the J end by 4 bases, with 10 bases between. Germline CDR1 is GTSNPN and CDR2 is SVGIG (reference sequence). The CDR3 has 13 residues.

The chain links TRBV7-9 to TRBJ2-5; TRBD2 matches at 8 bases. CDR1 and CDR2 from the germline V gene are SEHNR and FQNEAQ (reference sequence). With V trimmed by 4 bases and J by 5 bases, 6 bases remained unmatched. The CDR3 has 14 amino acids. The CDR3 bases are TGTGCCAGCAGCTCCCGGGGGGGCCGTGAGACCCAGTACTTC. It translates to CASSSRGGRETQYF.

This chain uses TRBV12-3 or TRBV12-4 with TRBJ1-2, with TRBD1 as a possible D gene (5 bases). Trimming pared 10 bases from V and 7 bases from J, leaving 13 bases between. CDR3 length: 11 amino acids. The CDR3 reads CATQGAAGYTF. The CDR3, as DNA: TGTGCCACCCAGGGTGCCGCTGGCTACACCTTC.

V usage is TRBV19 and J usage is TRBJ2-2; D call uncertain. The CDR3 contains 11 residues. CDR1 and CDR2 from the germline V gene are LNHDA and SQIVND (reference sequence). V lost 6 bases to trimming and J lost 6 bases, with 5 bases between them. CDR3 sequence (DNA): TGTGCCAGTAGCCTATCCGGGGAGCTGTTTTTT. Amino acid sequence: CASSLSGELFF.

This chain uses TRBV5-1 with TRBJ2-7; weak D call: TRBD1 (5 bases). CDR1 and CDR2 from the germline V gene are SGHRS and YFSETQ. This CDR3 comprises 13 residues. The V end lost 2 bases, the J end lost 3 bases, and 9 bases lay between the germline ends. The CDR3 DNA reads TGCGCCAGCAGCTTCACAGGCGACTACGAGCAGTACTTC. It translates to CASSFTGDYEQYF.

V is TRBV19 and J is TRBJ1-2; D ambiguous. This CDR3 comprises 16 residues. Between the trimmed V and J ends, which lost 5 bases and 5 bases, there was a span of 21 bases. From germline, CDR1 is LNHDA and CDR2 SQIVND (reference sequence). The CDR3 coding sequence is TGTGCCAGTAGTTCGGGGTCCAGGCTAGTTGATTATGGCTACACCTTC. Translated: CASSSGSRLVDYGYTF.

V usage is TRBV12-5 and J usage is TRBJ2-3; D might be TRBD2 (5 bases). The germline V gene has CDR1 LGHNT and CDR2 FRNRAP. CDR3 length: 13 amino acids. Trimming removed 1 base from V and 6 bases from J, with 8 bases in between. CDR3 in DNA: TGTGCTAGTGGTTTGGGTAGCGTTGATACGCAGTATTTT. Amino acids: CASGLGSVDTQYF.

The CDR3 nucleotides are TGTGCCAGCAGCCAAAAGGGGAATTCACCCCTCCACTTT. Protein: CASSQKGNSPLHF. The rearrangement joins TRBV3-1 (or the pseudogene TRBV3-2) to TRBJ1-6; D is possibly TRBD1 (5 bases). This CDR3 spans 13 amino acids. The germline gives CDR1 LGHDT, CDR2 YNNKEL (reference sequence). V was cut by 2 bases and J by 7 bases, with 6 bases left in between.

The V call is TRBV27, the J call TRBJ2-7; TRBD1 agrees at 8 bases. CDR3 size: 14 residues. Looked up from germline, CDR1 is MNHEY and CDR2 is SMNVEV (reference sequence). V shed 0 bases, J shed 10 bases, and the junction held 8 bases outside the gene matches. In nucleotides, the CDR3 is TGTGCCAGCAGTTTATCAGCCTCCGGACAGGGCCAGTACTTC. Its translation is CASSLSASGQGQYF.

The chain links TRBV9 to TRBJ2-7, with 7 bases lining up with TRBD2. The CDR3 length is 13 residues. V trimming: 0 bases; J trimming: 6 bases; junction bases outside the gene matches: 3. Per the germline V gene, CDR1 is SGDLS and CDR2 is YYNGEE. The CDR3 nucleotides are TGTGCCAGCAGCGTAGCTGGGGGGGGCGAGCAGTACTTC. Residues: CASSVAGGGEQYF.

The count of this clone is one. The chain carries TRBV7-9 and TRBJ2-5, with D hard to call. V was shortened by 3 bases and J by 5 bases, with 10 bases between the two germline ends. In germline, CDR1 is SEHNR, CDR2 FQNEAQ (reference sequence). CDR3 length equals 13 residues. CDR3 sequence (DNA): TGTGCCAGCAGCTTGAGTAGCTTGGAGACCCAGTACTTC. Protein product: CASSLSSLETQYF. The entire variable domain, with the rest obtained from reference TRBV7-9 and TRBJ2-5, is as follows: DTGVSQNPRHKITKRGQNVTFRCDPISEHNRLYWYRQTLGQGPEFLTYFQNEAQLEKSRLLSDRFSAERPKGSFSTLEIQRTEQGDSAMYLCASSLSSLETQYFGPGTRLLVL.

The rearrangement uses TRBV13 and TRBJ2-5; the D gene is possibly TRBD2 (6 bases). CDR1 and CDR2 (germline): PRHDT, FYEKMQ (reference sequence). Between the trimmed V and J ends, which lost 2 bases and 2 bases, there was a span of 12 bases. The CDR3 runs to 15 residues. As DNA, the CDR3 is TGTGCCAGCAGCTTACGCCCTAGCGCACAAGAGACCCAGTACTTC. This codes for CASSLRPSAQETQYF. The complete variable domain, with remaining parts taken from reference TRBV13 and TRBJ2-5, reads AAGVIQSPRHLIKEKRETATLKCYPIPRHDTVYWYQQGPGQDPQFLISFYEKMQSDKGSIPDRFSAQQFSDYHSELNMSSLELGDSALYFCASSLRPSAQETQYFGPGTRLLVL.

The V call is TRBV29-1, the J call TRBJ2-7; D is possibly TRBD1 (6 bases). V was cut by 7 bases and J by 5 bases, with 18 bases left in between. The CDR3 has 13 amino acids. Per the germline V gene, CDR1 is SQVTM and CDR2 is ANQGSEA. The CDR3 loop is CSGPRDRYHEQYF. Here the CDR3 DNA reads TGCAGCGGACCAAGAGACAGGTACCACGAGCAGTACTTC.

The J gene is TRBJ2-2, the V gene TRBV11-3; 9 nucleotides agree with TRBD1. Germline CDR1 SGHNT, CDR2 YENEEA. The CDR3 is 15 amino acids. V shed 6 bases, J shed 4 bases, and the junction held 6 bases outside the gene matches. CDR3: CASRPGTGSTGELFF. DNA for the CDR3: TGTGCCAGCAGACCCGGGACAGGGTCCACCGGGGAGCTGTTTTTT.

V and J are TRBV6-1 and TRBJ2-3; the match to TRBD1 covers 9 bases. Germline V gives CDR1 MNHNS, CDR2 SASEGT. The length of the CDR3 is 15 residues. V lost 8 bases, J lost 2 bases, and 8 bases stayed unmatched. This chain's CDR3 is CASGRTGDYTDTQYF. As DNA, the CDR3 is TGTGCCAGCGGGAGGACAGGGGACTACACAGATACGCAGTATTTT.

The chain employs TRBV11-2 and TRBJ2-7, with D hard to call. Germline V CDR1 and CDR2: SGHAT, FQNNGV. The V gene lost 0 bases and the J gene lost 4 bases, with 16 bases spanning the gap. The CDR3 sequence is 16 residues long. The CDR3 sequence: CASSLEVAIRKYEQYF. The CDR3 DNA reads TGTGCCAGCAGCTTAGAAGTCGCGATCAGGAAATACGAGCAGTACTTC.